The clone carrying this T cell receptor beta chain was counted ten times or more. Its cognate antigen is unknown. This record belongs to a study of T cells after yellow fever vaccination. Whole-study findings and limits: Among all clonotypes, a small share was observed in both CD4 and CD8 compartments. Abundant contaminating clonotypes from the bulk population could appear in FACS-sorted repertoires. Re-detected after boosting: most primary clones, around 96% of CD4 and about 85% of CD8.

From germline, CDR1 is SGDLS and CDR2 YYNGEE. Trimming stripped 0 bases from V and 3 bases from J, with 13 bases between. The CDR3 is made up of 15 amino acids. In making TCR cDNA, 5'RACE template switching added a universal primer site and UMIs to it. From the 5' RACE reads, TCRdb called clonotypes with MiXCR, one entry per CDR3 protein. The table has 230,000 or so distinct CDR3 sequences, about 3.9% seen once; the top ten hold roughly a fifth. This clonotype was sampled from a man aged 18 to 30 who received the YFV17D yellow fever vaccine. This rearrangement joins TRBV9 to TRBJ2-7; D perhaps matches TRBD1 (5 bases). Sequencing was performed on PBMCs, taken 15 days after the yellow fever booster vaccination. CDR3 nucleotides: TGTGCCAGCAGCGTAGGGGGCTTGCCAGACTACGAGCAGTACTTC. It encodes CASSVGGLPDYEQYF.